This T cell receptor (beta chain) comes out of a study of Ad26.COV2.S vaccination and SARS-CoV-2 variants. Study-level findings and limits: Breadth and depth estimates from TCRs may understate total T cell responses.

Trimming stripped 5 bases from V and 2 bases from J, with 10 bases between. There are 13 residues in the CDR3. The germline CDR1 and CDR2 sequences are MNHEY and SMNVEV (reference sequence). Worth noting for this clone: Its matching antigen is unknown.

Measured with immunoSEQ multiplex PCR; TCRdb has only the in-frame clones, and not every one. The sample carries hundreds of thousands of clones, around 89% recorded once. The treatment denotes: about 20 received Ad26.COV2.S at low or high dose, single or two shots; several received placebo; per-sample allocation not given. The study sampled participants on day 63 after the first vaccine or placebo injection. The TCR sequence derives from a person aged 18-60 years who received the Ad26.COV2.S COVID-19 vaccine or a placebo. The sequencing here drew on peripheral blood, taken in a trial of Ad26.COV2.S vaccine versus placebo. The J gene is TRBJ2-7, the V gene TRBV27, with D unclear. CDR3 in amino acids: CASSRGRTYEQYF. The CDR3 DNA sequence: TGTGCCAGCAGTCGCGGCAGGACCTACGAGCAGTACTTC.